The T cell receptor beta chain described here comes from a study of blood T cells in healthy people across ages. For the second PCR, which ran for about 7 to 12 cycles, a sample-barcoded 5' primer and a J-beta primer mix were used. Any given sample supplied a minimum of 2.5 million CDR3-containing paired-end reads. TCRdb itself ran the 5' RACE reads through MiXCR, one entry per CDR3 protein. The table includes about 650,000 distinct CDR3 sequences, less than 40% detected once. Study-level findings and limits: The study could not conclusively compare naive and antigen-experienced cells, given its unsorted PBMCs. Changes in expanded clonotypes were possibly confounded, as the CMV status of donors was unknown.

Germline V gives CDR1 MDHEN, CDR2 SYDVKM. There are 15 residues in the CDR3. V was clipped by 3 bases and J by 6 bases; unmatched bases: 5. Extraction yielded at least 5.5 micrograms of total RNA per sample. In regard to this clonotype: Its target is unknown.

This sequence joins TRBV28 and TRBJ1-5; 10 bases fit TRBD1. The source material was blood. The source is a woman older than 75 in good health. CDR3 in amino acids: CASSLGTGASQPQHF. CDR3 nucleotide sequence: TGTGCCAGCAGTTTGGGGACAGGGGCATCTCAGCCCCAGCATTTT.